These 15 T cell receptor beta chains were sequenced from one sample in a study of OX40 agonist ivuxolimab in advanced cancers. Generated by immunoSEQ multiplex PCR, the TCRdb table keeps only in-frame clones and is missing some. The sample lists approximately 15,000 clones; about four fifths were seen once. Source: CD4+ or CD8+ T cells sorted from blood, taken in a trial of the OX40 agonist ivuxolimab. Receptor source: an adult with an advanced solid tumor such as melanoma, head and neck, liver or kidney cancer.

The V and J genes are TRBV27 and TRBJ2-7; 7 positions agree with TRBD1. V trimming: 5 bases; J trimming: 5 bases; junction bases outside the gene matches: 12. This CDR3 has 15 amino acids. Germline V gene lookup returns CDR1 MNHEY and CDR2 SMNVEV (reference sequence). The CDR3 spells CASSPLGQSSHEQYF. The DNA for the CDR3 is TGTGCCAGCAGTCCCCTGGGACAGAGTAGCCACGAGCAGTACTTC.

The chain links TRBV15 to TRBJ1-5; D is ambiguous. Trimming stripped 1 base from V and 2 bases from J, with 6 bases between. In germline, CDR1 is LNHNV, CDR2 YYDKDF (reference sequence). This CDR3 has 14 amino acids. CDR3 amino acids: CATSRGNRNQPQHF. The CDR3 nucleotides read TGTGCCACCAGCAGAGGAAATCGCAATCAGCCCCAGCATTTT.

The chain combines TRBV28 with TRBJ1-1, with D hard to call. The V end lost 3 bases, the J end lost 0 bases, and 8 bases lay between the germline ends. Germline CDR1 MDHEN, CDR2 SYDVKM. This CDR3 spans 14 amino acids. The CDR3 DNA reads TGTGCCAGCAGTTTGTCCCTGATGAACACTGAAGCTTTCTTT. It translates to CASSLSLMNTEAFF.

This clone was seen just once. The chain combines TRBV25-1 with TRBJ2-7; D is unclear. Looked up from germline, CDR1 is MGHDK and CDR2 is SYGVNS. The CDR3 totals 13 residues. V dropped 2 bases and J dropped 4 bases, with 9 bases sitting between them. The chain's CDR3 is CASSEVTGYEQYF. The CDR3 DNA follows: TGTGCCAGCAGTGAAGTCACCGGTTACGAGCAGTACTTC.

This chain links TRBV7-9 with TRBJ2-1; 7 nucleotides match TRBD1. Germline-derived CDR1 and CDR2 are SEHNR and FQNEAQ (reference sequence). Trimming removed 6 bases from V and 5 bases from J; junction bases left unmatched: 7. The CDR3 has 14 residues. The DNA for the CDR3 is TGTGCCAGCAGAGTCCCGGGACAGAACAATGAGCAGTTCTTC. Encoded protein: CASRVPGQNNEQFF. The entire variable domain, with the rest obtained from reference TRBV7-9 and TRBJ2-1, is as follows: DTGVSQNPRHKITKRGQNVTFRCDPISEHNRLYWYRQTLGQGPEFLTYFQNEAQLEKSRLLSDRFSAERPKGSFSTLEIQRTEQGDSAMYLCASRVPGQNNEQFFGPGTRLTVL.

This chain joins TRBV19 and TRBJ2-3; D not resolved. V was trimmed by 9 bases and J by 2 bases, leaving 12 bases between them. Germline values: CDR1 LNHDA, CDR2 SQIVND (reference sequence). The CDR3 extends over 13 amino acids. CDR3 amino acids: CASSLAVTDTQYF. CDR3 nucleotide sequence: TGTGCCAGCTCCCTGGCCGTCACAGATACGCAGTATTTT.

The chain is built from TRBV30 and TRBJ1-6, with D perhaps TRBD1 (6 bases). V lost 4 bases and J 4 bases, leaving 17 bases between the germline ends. This CDR3 spans 16 amino acids. Germline V CDR1 and CDR2: GTSNPN, SVGIG (reference sequence). CDR3 in amino acids: CAWNYPGHKYNSPLHF. In DNA form, the CDR3 reads TGTGCCTGGAATTACCCGGGACACAAGTATAATTCACCCCTCCACTTT.

The V call is TRBV28, the J call TRBJ1-2; 7 bases are a match to TRBD1. The germline gives CDR1 MDHEN, CDR2 SYDVKM. V gave up 2 bases and J gave up 5 bases; unmatched junction bases: 8. This CDR3 contains 15 residues. CDR3 amino acids: CASSLARDRRYGYTF. CDR3 DNA: TGTGCCAGCAGTTTAGCCAGGGACAGACGGTATGGCTACACCTTC.

The CDR3 nucleotides are TGTGCCAGCAGCCAAGAAGGCGGGGCCGGGGCCAACGTCCTGACTTTC. Protein product: CASSQEGGAGANVLTF. This chain uses TRBV4-2 with TRBJ2-6; D is possibly TRBD2 (6 bases). Germline CDR1 and CDR2: LGHNA and YNFKEQ. This CDR3 has 16 amino acids. The V gene lost 0 bases and the J gene lost 4 bases, with 10 bases spanning the gap.

CDR3 DNA sequence: TGTGCCAGTGGACAGGGCTACGAGCAGTACTTC. Protein product: CASGQGYEQYF. The V gene is TRBV6-5, the J gene TRBJ2-5; TRBD1 matches 8 bases. The DNA end favors TRBJ2-7, so the J call may be wrong. CDR1 and CDR2 from the germline V gene are MNHEY and SVGAGI. The CDR3 runs to 11 residues.

This sequence joins TRBV23-1 and TRBJ2-5; D is possibly TRBD1 or TRBD2 (6 bases each). TRBV23-1 falls under the ORF class, with uncertain function. Trimming took 0 bases from V and 5 from J, leaving 19 bases between them. This CDR3 spans 17 amino acids. The CDR3 loop reads CASSQSEGGTSSETQYF. CDR3 DNA sequence: TGCGCCAGCAGTCAATCGGAGGGGGGCACTTCAAGTGAGACCCAGTACTTC.

With respect to this clone: The sample holds other DNA sequences that translate to the same CDR3. This chain uses TRBV15 with TRBJ2-4; D possibly corresponds to TRBD2 (5 bases). The germline gives CDR1 LNHNV, CDR2 YYDKDF (reference sequence). The CDR3 consists of 15 residues. Trimming took 0 bases from V and 5 from J, leaving 11 bases between them. The chain's CDR3 is CATSREGFGENIQYF. DNA of the CDR3: TGTGCCACCAGCAGAGAGGGATTCGGGGAAAACATTCAGTACTTC.

This chain connects TRBV10-2 to TRBJ2-7; D gene unclear. The CDR3 length is 11 residues. From germline, CDR1 is WSHSY and CDR2 SAAADI. Trimming shortened V by 6 bases and J by 3 bases, and 6 bases separated the two germline ends. CDR3 DNA sequence: TGCGCCAGCAGGACCCTCTACGAGCAGTACTTC. It is translated as CASRTLYEQYF.

CDR3 protein: CASSLGQISSYEQYF. The DNA for the CDR3 is TGTGCCAGCAGTTTAGGACAGATAAGCTCCTACGAGCAGTACTTC. The chain recombines TRBV27 with TRBJ2-7, with a possible D match to TRBD1 (6 bases). Germline CDR1 reads MNHEY; CDR2 reads SMNVEV (reference sequence). CDR3 length: 15 residues. V shed 2 bases and J shed 0 bases, with 11 bases lying between them.

The chain is built from TRBV5-5 and TRBJ2-2; 8 bases align to TRBD1. The V segment lost 3 bases and the J segment 4 bases; nucleotides outside the gene matches: 11. Germline values: CDR1 SGHKS, CDR2 YYEKEE (reference sequence). The CDR3 is 17 residues long. The CDR3 DNA reads TGTGCCAGCAGCTCCCCACAGGGGGTGGAGGGCACCGGGGAGCTGTTTTTT. It is translated as CASSSPQGVEGTGELFF. Combining the CDR3 with reference TRBV5-5 and TRBJ2-2 gives the whole variable domain DAGVTQSPTHLIKTRGQQVTLRCSPISGHKSVSWYQQVLGQGPQFIFQYYEKEERGRGNFPDRFSARQFPNYSSELNVNALLLGDSALYLCASSSPQGVEGTGELFFGEGSRLTVL.